This T cell receptor (beta chain) was identified during a study of T cell repertoires in cytomegalovirus infection. Study as a whole: An indication of both CMV infection and matching HLA type came from public TCR beta signatures.

V shed 6 bases and J shed 6 bases, with 14 bases lying between them. Germline V gene data show CDR1 as MNHEY and CDR2 as SVGAGI. The CDR3 extends over 13 amino acids. Each CDR3 protein gets one entry after TCRdb re-called the reads with MiXCR. The sample holds roughly 600,000 distinct CDR3 sequences, 24% seen once. This clonotype has a handful of counts. J is TRBJ1-2 and V is TRBV6-5; no definite D call. The sample comprised CD8+ T cells from PBMCs. The TCR sequence derives from a human donor in good health (CMV status not recorded). Some clones in this sample may be carry-over from other donors' samples. CDR3 loop: CASRGSPRHGYTF. In DNA, the CDR3 is TGTGCCAGCAGAGGGTCGCCACGGCATGGCTACACCTTC.